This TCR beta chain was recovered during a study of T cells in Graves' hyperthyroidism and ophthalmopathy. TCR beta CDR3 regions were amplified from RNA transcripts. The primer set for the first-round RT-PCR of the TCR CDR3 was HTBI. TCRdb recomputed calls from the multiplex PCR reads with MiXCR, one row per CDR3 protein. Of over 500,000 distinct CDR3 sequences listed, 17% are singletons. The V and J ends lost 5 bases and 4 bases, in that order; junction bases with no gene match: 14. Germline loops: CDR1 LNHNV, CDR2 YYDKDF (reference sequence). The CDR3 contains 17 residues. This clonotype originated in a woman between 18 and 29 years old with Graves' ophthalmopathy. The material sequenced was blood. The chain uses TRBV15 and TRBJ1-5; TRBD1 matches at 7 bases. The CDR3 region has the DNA TGTGCCACCAGCGATGGGAAGCAGGGGGTTAGAAATCAGCCCCAGCATTTT. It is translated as CATSDGKQGVRNQPQHF.